A single sample gave rise to the 25 T cell receptor beta chains below, sequenced in a study of shared clonotypes between healthy human individuals. Repertoires were generated with immunoSEQ multiplex PCR, while TCRdb's copy carries only in-frame clones and drops some. Altogether under 550,000 clones are present, 90% to 97% being singletons, with the ten largest covering 0.06%. The specimen was naive CD4+ T cells sorted from blood. Described subset: CD45RA+ positively selected. The receptors were gathered from a woman in her twenties or thirties in good health.

This chain connects TRBV6-5 to TRBJ2-7; tentative D call: TRBD2 (5 bases). Germline loops: CDR1 MNHEY, CDR2 SVGAGI. The CDR3 totals 14 residues. Between the trimmed V and J ends, which lost 2 bases and 3 bases, there was a span of 11 bases. This CDR3 is CASSYHSTSYEQYF. The CDR3 region has the DNA TGTGCCAGCAGTTACCACTCAACTAGCTACGAGCAGTACTTC.

This chain joins TRBV10-1 and TRBJ2-2; 8 bases agree with TRBD1. V shed 0 bases and J 7 bases; nucleotides not matched to a gene: 7. The CDR3 spans 16 residues. Per germline, CDR1 WNHNN and CDR2 SYGVQD (reference sequence). This CDR3 reads CASSESRTGLIGELFF. CDR3 DNA sequence: TGCGCCAGCAGTGAGTCGAGGACAGGGTTGATCGGGGAGCTGTTTTTT.

The chain combines TRBV6-6 with TRBJ2-6; the D is unclear. The germline V gene encodes CDR1 MNHNY and CDR2 SVGAGI (reference sequence). V was trimmed by 0 bases and J by 1 base, leaving 7 bases between them. The CDR3 length is 16 residues. The CDR3 spells CASSYSPGSGANVLTF. CDR3 coding DNA: TGTGCCAGCAGTTACTCTCCTGGGTCTGGGGCCAACGTCCTGACTTTC.

As concerns this clone: Other DNA sequences within the sample encode an identical CDR3. The rearrangement uses TRBV27 and TRBJ1-2; no definite D call. Germline V gene sequence: CDR1 MNHEY, CDR2 SMNVEV (reference sequence). Trimming left V 3 bases short and J 4 bases short, with 9 bases between. This CDR3 region has 13 residues. The CDR3 loop is CASSFSGGYGYTF. In DNA, the CDR3 is TGTGCCAGCAGTTTTTCGGGAGGCTATGGCTACACCTTC.

The V gene is TRBV18, the J gene TRBJ1-5; 9 bases match TRBD1. Unmatched junction bases numbered 3, after V lost 4 bases and J lost 2 bases. Germline assignment: CDR1 KGHSH and CDR2 LQKENI. The CDR3 loop spans 15 amino acids. CDR3 sequence reads: CASSLTGGGNQPQHF. DNA for the CDR3: TGTGCCAGCTCACTTACAGGGGGCGGCAATCAGCCCCAGCATTTT.

The V call is TRBV6-5, the J call TRBJ2-6, with D unresolved. The germline CDR1 and CDR2 sequences are MNHEY and SVGAGI. V dropped 6 bases and J dropped 4 bases, with 13 bases sitting between them. CDR3 length: 15 residues. The CDR3 bases are TGTGCCAGCAGGCCTGTCTTGGGGGGGGCCAACGTCCTGACTTTC. This gives the protein CASRPVLGGANVLTF.

V gene TRBV19 combines with J gene TRBJ1-1, with TRBD1 matching 10 bases. The V segment lost 10 bases and the J segment 1 base; nucleotides outside the gene matches: 9. Germline V gene data show CDR1 as LNHDA and CDR2 as SQIVND (reference sequence). The CDR3 runs to 15 residues. CDR3 nucleotide sequence: TGTGCCACAACCTCGACAGGGGGCCCGAACACTGAAGCTTTCTTT. Translating gives CATTSTGGPNTEAFF.

This rearrangement joins TRBV15 to TRBJ2-7; possibly TRBD1 for D (5 bases). The CDR3 spans 15 residues. The V gene lost 0 bases and the J gene lost 8 bases, with 17 bases spanning the gap. CDR1 LNHNV and CDR2 YYDKDF come from the germline V gene (reference sequence). The DNA for the CDR3 is TGTGCCACCAGCAGAGATTTCGGCAGGGAAAGGCAGCAGTACTTC. This gives the protein CATSRDFGRERQQYF. Filled out from reference TRBV15 and TRBJ2-7, the complete variable domain reads DAMVIQNPRYQVTQFGKPVTLSCSQTLNHNVMYWYQQKSSQAPKLLFHYYDKDFNNEADTPDNFQSRRPNTSFCFLDIRSPGLGDTAMYLCATSRDFGRERQQYFGPGTRLTVT.

The chain recombines TRBV28 with TRBJ1-6; no clear D gene. V dropped 6 bases and J dropped 8 bases, with 8 bases sitting between them. The CDR3 consists of 12 residues. Germline V CDR1 and CDR2: MDHEN, SYDVKM. CDR3 DNA: TGTGCCAGCAGCCCTCTTTATTCACCCCTCCACTTT. This sequence encodes CASSPLYSPLHF.

This chain links TRBV5-1 with TRBJ1-1; D ambiguous. The CDR3 is 16 residues long. V dropped 4 bases and J dropped 0 bases, with 16 bases sitting between them. CDR1 is SGHRS and CDR2 is YFSETQ in the germline V gene. The chain's CDR3 is CASSLGVKPMNTEAFF. The CDR3 DNA reads as TGCGCCAGCAGCCTGGGAGTTAAACCTATGAACACTGAAGCTTTCTTT. The full variable domain, in which reference TRBV5-1 and TRBJ1-1 provide the parts outside the CDR3, is KAGVTQTPRYLIKTRGQQVTLSCSPISGHRSVSWYQQTPGQGLQFLFEYFSETQRNKGNFPGRFSGRQFSNSRSEMNVSTLELGDSALYLCASSLGVKPMNTEAFFGQGTRLTVV.

The chain is built from TRBV27 and TRBJ2-7, with 9 bases that match TRBD2. The length of the CDR3 is 17 residues. V dropped 2 bases and J dropped 2; count of bases not matched to a gene: 10. Germline CDR1 reads MNHEY; CDR2 reads SMNVEV (reference sequence). The CDR3 here is CASSLISRTSVPYEQYF. CDR3 DNA: TGTGCCAGCAGTTTAATCTCCCGGACTAGCGTCCCCTACGAGCAGTACTTC.

This chain links TRBV28 with TRBJ2-3, with 9 bases fitting TRBD2. Germline V lookup: CDR1 MDHEN, CDR2 SYDVKM. The CDR3 runs to 18 residues. The J segment lost 0 bases and the V segment lost 5 bases, leaving 12 bases of the junction unmatched. The CDR3 is CASSVRTTSGPSTDTQYF. For the CDR3, the DNA is TGTGCCAGCAGTGTTAGGACCACTAGCGGGCCTAGCACAGATACGCAGTATTTT. The whole variable domain, remainder taken from reference TRBV28 and TRBJ2-3, is DVKVTQSSRYLVKRTGEKVFLECVQDMDHENMFWYRQDPGLGLRLIYFSYDVKMKEKGDIPEGYSVSREKKERFSLILESASTNQTSMYLCASSVRTTSGPSTDTQYFGPGTRLTVL.

This clone was seen only once. V gene TRBV28 combines with J gene TRBJ2-5; tentatively, D is TRBD2 (5 bases). TRBJ2-7 explains the end of the DNA better; the J call may be wrong. The CDR3 extends over 13 amino acids. The V gene's germline CDR1 is MDHEN and CDR2 SYDVKM. CDR3 sequence: CASTFATRYEQYF. CDR3 bases: TGTGCCAGCACTTTCGCCACTAGGTACGAGCAGTACTTC.

The V gene is TRBV28, the J gene TRBJ1-1; no definite D call. This CDR3 is 15 amino acids long. The germline V gene has CDR1 MDHEN and CDR2 SYDVKM. V lost 4 bases and J 5 bases, leaving 17 bases between the germline ends. The DNA of the CDR3 is TGTGCCAGCAGTTCCGAAGGACCAAGAGGGACTGAAGCTTTCTTT. Residues: CASSSEGPRGTEAFF.

The rearrangement links TRBV7-2 to TRBJ2-3; 7 positions match TRBD2. The germline CDR1 and CDR2 sequences are SGHTA and FQGNSA. The trim removed 3 bases at V and 0 bases at J, leaving 3 bases unmatched. The length of the CDR3 is 15 residues. The CDR3 DNA is TGTGCCAGCAGCTTGGAGGGACTAAGCACAGATACGCAGTATTTT. Protein product: CASSLEGLSTDTQYF.

This chain links TRBV2 with TRBJ2-7; 12 positions match TRBD2. Looked up from germline, CDR1 is SNHLY and CDR2 is FYNNEI. The trim removed 6 bases at V and 3 bases at J, leaving 6 bases unmatched. The CDR3 runs 15 residues. The CDR3 sequence: CASSGGLAGYYEQYF. The CDR3 coding sequence is TGTGCCAGCAGCGGAGGACTAGCGGGATACTACGAGCAGTACTTC.

This sequence joins TRBV18 and TRBJ2-7; D uncertain. The V end lost 0 bases, the J end lost 5 bases, and 11 bases lay between the germline ends. Germline CDR1 and CDR2: KGHSH and LQKENI. CDR3 length: 14 amino acids. CDR3 residues: CASSPPTTLNEQYF. In nucleotides, the CDR3 is TGTGCCAGCTCACCACCTACTACACTGAACGAGCAGTACTTC. Combining the CDR3 with reference TRBV18 and TRBJ2-7 gives the whole variable domain NAGVMQNPRHLVRRRGQEARLRCSPMKGHSHVYWYRQLPEEGLKFMVYLQKENIIDESGMPKERFSAEFPKEGPSILRIQQVVRGDSAAYFCASSPPTTLNEQYFGPGTRLTVT.

This clone was detected only once. J is TRBJ1-2 and V is TRBV18; TRBD1 might be the D (6 bases). CDR3 length equals 17 residues. The germline V gene encodes CDR1 KGHSH and CDR2 LQKENI. Trimming took off 6 bases at V and 0 bases at J, with 20 bases between the two ends. The DNA for the CDR3 is TGTGCCAGCTCCCCCCGGGACACAAACGCGGCTAACTATGGCTACACCTTC. Protein product: CASSPRDTNAANYGYTF.

The chain joins TRBV27 to TRBJ1-5; D is ambiguous. V lost 7 bases and J 1 base, leaving 14 bases between the germline ends. This CDR3 has 15 residues. Germline V gene data show CDR1 as MNHEY and CDR2 as SMNVEV (reference sequence). CDR3 sequence: CASTPGSPSNQPQHF. The CDR3 coding sequence is TGTGCCAGCACCCCGGGGAGTCCGAGCAATCAGCCCCAGCATTTT.

The chain has TRBV2 and TRBJ2-3; maybe TRBD1 (6 bases). With 8 bases removed from V and 2 bases from J, the gap between germline ends came to 14 bases. Germline CDR1 SNHLY, CDR2 FYNNEI. The CDR3 spans 14 residues. CDR3 in amino acids: CASLDRANTDTQYF. The DNA of the CDR3 is TGTGCCAGCCTGGACAGAGCGAACACAGATACGCAGTATTTT.

V usage is TRBV18 and J usage is TRBJ2-1; TRBD2 matches at 9 bases. The length of the CDR3 is 15 residues. The trim removed 2 bases at V and 7 bases at J, leaving 6 bases unmatched. Per germline, CDR1 KGHSH and CDR2 LQKENI. This CDR3 reads CASSPLGSGSNEQFF. The CDR3 DNA sequence: TGTGCCAGCTCACCATTAGGTAGCGGGAGTAATGAGCAGTTCTTC.

The V and J genes are TRBV9 and TRBJ1-4; the D is unclear. Trimming removed 4 bases from V and 12 bases from J, with 10 bases in between. Germline V gives CDR1 SGDLS, CDR2 YYNGEE. The CDR3 consists of 11 residues. In DNA form, the CDR3 reads TGTGCCAGCAGCTCCGTCGGGCAACTGTTTTTT. Translating gives CASSSVGQLFF.

The chain is built from TRBV5-1 and TRBJ2-4; no firm D call. Deletions cut 4 bases from V and 8 bases from J, with 13 bases between. The CDR3 spans 13 residues. CDR1 is SGHRS and CDR2 is YFSETQ in the germline V gene. For the CDR3, the DNA is TGCGCCAGCAGCCACCTTCCGAAGGACATTCAGTACTTC. This translates into CASSHLPKDIQYF.

The chain recombines TRBV6-1 with TRBJ1-1, with D perhaps matching TRBD1 (6 bases). V lost 1 base and J lost 10, with 13 bases in between. The CDR3 sequence is 13 residues long. The germline gives CDR1 MNHNS, CDR2 SASEGT. The CDR3, as DNA: TGTGCCAGCAGTGAAGACGGGGGCAGGGGAGCTTTCTTT. Amino acid sequence: CASSEDGGRGAFF.

The chain has TRBV9 and TRBJ1-4; 8 positions agree with TRBD1. This CDR3 contains 15 residues. The V gene end was trimmed by 0 bases and the J gene end by 4 bases; junction bases not matched to a gene: 2. Germline V gene sequence: CDR1 SGDLS, CDR2 YYNGEE. The CDR3 DNA follows: TGTGCCAGCAGCGTAGGGGACAGGATTAATGAAAAACTGTTTTTT. Protein product: CASSVGDRINEKLFF.